This TCR beta chain was observed in a study of blood T cell repertoires in COVID-19. For recovered donors of Cohort 3, there were two negative PCRs, clearance, or symptom resolution. The CDR3 consists of 15 residues. Trimming removed 4 bases from V and 8 bases from J; junction bases left unmatched: 11. CDR1 is SGHRS, CDR2 YFSETQ, per germline. Only in-frame clones appear in the TCRdb table, and some are missing; sequencing was by immunoSEQ multiplex PCR. The sample shows about 400,000 clones, approximately 90% of them seen only once. V gene TRBV5-1 combines with J gene TRBJ1-2; the match to TRBD1 covers 10 bases. The specimen was PBMCs or T cells enriched from blood (not recorded which). The sequence was collected from a woman aged 45-60 years who had recovered from COVID-19. Here the CDR3 DNA reads TGCGCCAGCAGCACAGGGACAGGGGATTTGGGAGGCTACACCTTC. This codes for CASSTGTGDLGGYTF.